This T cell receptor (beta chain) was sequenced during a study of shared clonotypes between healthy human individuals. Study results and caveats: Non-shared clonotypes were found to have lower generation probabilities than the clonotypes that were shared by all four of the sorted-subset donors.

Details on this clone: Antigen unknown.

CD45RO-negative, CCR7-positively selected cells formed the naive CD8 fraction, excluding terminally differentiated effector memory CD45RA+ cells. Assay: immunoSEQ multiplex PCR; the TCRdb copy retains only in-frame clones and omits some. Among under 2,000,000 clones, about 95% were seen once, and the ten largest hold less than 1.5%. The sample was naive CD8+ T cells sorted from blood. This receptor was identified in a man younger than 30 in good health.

The CDR3 nucleotides are TGTGCCAGCAGTCCCCGACTAGACGGCGGGGAGCTGTTTTTT. Translating gives CASSPRLDGGELFF. V is TRBV27 and J is TRBJ2-2, with D perhaps matching TRBD2 (6 bases). With 5 bases removed from V and 7 bases from J, the gap between germline ends came to 14 bases. CDR1 MNHEY and CDR2 SMNVEV come from the germline V gene (reference sequence). The CDR3 has 14 amino acids.